These 21 T cell receptor beta chains were all obtained from the same sample, sequenced in a study of cytomegalovirus exposure and HLA in healthy donors. PCR primers comprised 60 Vbeta and 13 Jbeta primers. Sequencing used immunoSEQ multiplex PCR; TCRdb keeps in-frame clones, though not all of them. The sample contains roughly 99,000 clones, around three quarters of which appear only once. Sequenced: PBMCs. Receptors originate from a male donor in good health and CMV-seropositive.

J is TRBJ1-1 and V is TRBV7-9; a possible D gene is TRBD1 (6 bases). The V and J ends lost 5 bases and 10 bases respectively, with 14 bases between them. The germline V gene has CDR1 SEHNR and CDR2 FQNEAQ (reference sequence). The CDR3 contains 12 residues. The CDR3, as DNA: TGTGCCAGCAGCCTTGGAACAGGGTTAGCTTTCTTT. Translated, it gives CASSLGTGLAFF.

The chain employs TRBV5-1 and TRBJ1-2; a possible D gene is TRBD1 (6 bases). Trimming pared 0 bases from V and 1 base from J, leaving 10 bases between. The CDR3 is 15 residues long. The germline gives CDR1 SGHRS, CDR2 YFSETQ. The CDR3 DNA sequence: TGCGCCAGCAGCTTGGAAACAGGGTTTAACTATGGCTACACCTTC. It specifies CASSLETGFNYGYTF.

The CDR3 DNA sequence: TGTGCCAGCTCACCACCGGGACAGGGTGACTATGGCTACACCTTC. Protein: CASSPPGQGDYGYTF. This sequence joins TRBV18 and TRBJ1-2; TRBD1 aligns across 9 bases. After removal of 0 bases from V and 3 bases from J, the junction contained 2 bases not matched to a gene. Germline loops: CDR1 KGHSH, CDR2 LQKENI. This CDR3 spans 15 amino acids.

The chain employs TRBV2 and TRBJ2-7; the match to TRBD1 covers 7 bases. CDR3 length: 14 residues. Germline V CDR1 and CDR2: SNHLY, FYNNEI. The V segment lost 6 bases and the J segment 0 bases; nucleotides outside the gene matches: 5. As DNA, the CDR3 is TGTGCCAGCAGCGACAGGGACAGCTCCTACGAGCAGTACTTC. Encoded protein: CASSDRDSSYEQYF.

This sequence joins TRBV19 and TRBJ1-2; 9 bases are a match to TRBD1. Losses at the gene ends were 8 bases for V and 6 bases for J; bases not matched to a gene: 10. Per the germline V gene, CDR1 is LNHDA and CDR2 is SQIVND (reference sequence). The CDR3 has 14 amino acids. The CDR3 DNA sequence: TGTGCCAGTGGCACCGGGACAGGGAAGGATGGCTACACCTTC. It specifies CASGTGTGKDGYTF.

The table lists this clone with a few counts. The rearrangement links TRBV2 to TRBJ1-2; TRBD1 is a possible D gene (6 bases). The germline V gene has CDR1 SNHLY and CDR2 FYNNEI. CDR3 length equals 14 residues. V lost 4 bases and J lost 2, with 11 bases in between. The DNA of the CDR3 is TGTGCCAGCAGTGTAAGGACAGCCAACTATGGCTACACCTTC. Its protein is CASSVRTANYGYTF.

This rearrangement joins TRBV4-3 to TRBJ1-5, with D uncertain. Trimming removed 0 bases at V and 4 bases at J, with 10 bases between. CDR3 size: 15 residues. The V gene's germline CDR1 is LGHNA and CDR2 YSLEER. CDR3 sequence (DNA): TGCGCCAGCAGCCAAGATCCGACTGGAAATCAGCCCCAGCATTTT. This sequence encodes CASSQDPTGNQPQHF.

This chain connects TRBV5-1 to TRBJ2-1; 10 nucleotides agree with TRBD2. Germline V gives CDR1 SGHRS, CDR2 YFSETQ. V was pared by 4 bases and J by 4 bases, with 5 bases of the junction left unmatched. The CDR3 loop spans 15 amino acids. In DNA form, the CDR3 reads TGCGCCAGCAGCGTTAGCGGGGGGTCTTACAATGAGCAGTTCTTC. This translates into CASSVSGGSYNEQFF. Drawing the rest from reference TRBV5-1 and TRBJ2-1, the complete variable domain is KAGVTQTPRYLIKTRGQQVTLSCSPISGHRSVSWYQQTPGQGLQFLFEYFSETQRNKGNFPGRFSGRQFSNSRSEMNVSTLELGDSALYLCASSVSGGSYNEQFFGPGTRLTVL.

The rearrangement uses TRBV5-1 and TRBJ2-7, with D tentatively TRBD1 (6 bases). The CDR3 sequence is 15 residues long. The V gene's germline CDR1 is SGHRS and CDR2 YFSETQ. Trimming stripped 3 bases from V and 0 bases from J, with 13 bases between. Written as DNA, the CDR3 is TGCGCCAGCAGCTCCCGGACAGCGAGCTCCTACGAGCAGTACTTC. Protein product: CASSSRTASSYEQYF. The whole variable domain, filled in from reference TRBV5-1 and TRBJ2-7, reads KAGVTQTPRYLIKTRGQQVTLSCSPISGHRSVSWYQQTPGQGLQFLFEYFSETQRNKGNFPGRFSGRQFSNSRSEMNVSTLELGDSALYLCASSSRTASSYEQYFGPGTRLTVT.

This sequence joins TRBV5-1 and TRBJ1-4, with a tentative D call TRBD1 (6 bases). Germline CDR1 SGHRS, CDR2 YFSETQ. V lost 0 bases to trimming and J lost 4 bases, with 10 bases between them. This CDR3 contains 15 residues. The DNA of the CDR3 is TGCGCCAGCAGCTTGGGCGGACAGTTTAATGAAAAACTGTTTTTT. Its translation: CASSLGGQFNEKLFF.

The chain carries TRBV4-1 and TRBJ1-2; no clear D. The CDR3 is made up of 13 amino acids. Germline V gene sequence: CDR1 MGHRA, CDR2 YSYEKL. V shed 5 bases and J shed 4 bases, with 11 bases lying between them. CDR3 loop: CASSDREPYGYTF. In DNA, the CDR3 is TGCGCCAGCAGCGATAGGGAGCCCTATGGCTACACCTTC.

This CDR3 is CASSLSQGVATEAFF. The CDR3 bases are TGTGCCAGCAGTTTATCTCAGGGGGTGGCCACTGAAGCTTTCTTT. J is TRBJ1-1 and V is TRBV27, with TRBD1 identical over 7 bases. The germline gives CDR1 MNHEY, CDR2 SMNVEV (reference sequence). Trimming took 0 bases from V and 4 from J; bases not matched to a gene: 5. CDR3 length: 15 residues.

This chain uses TRBV19 with TRBJ1-1; perhaps TRBD1 as D (6 bases). Deletions cut 2 bases from V and 4 bases from J, with 14 bases between. This CDR3 is built from 15 residues. Germline CDR1 is LNHDA and CDR2 is SQIVND (reference sequence). CDR3 loop: CASSIRIMGATEAFF. CDR3 coding DNA: TGTGCCAGTAGTATACGGATCATGGGGGCCACTGAAGCTTTCTTT. The full variable domain, rest sourced from reference TRBV19 and TRBJ1-1, is DGGITQSPKYLFRKEGQNVTLSCEQNLNHDAMYWYRQDPGQGLRLIYYSQIVNDFQKGDIAEGYSVSREKKESFPLTVTSAQKNPTAFYLCASSIRIMGATEAFFGQGTRLTVV.

The chain is built from TRBV20-1 and TRBJ1-1; TRBD1 might be the D (5 bases). V shed 3 bases and J shed 6 bases, with 8 bases lying between them. This CDR3 is built from 11 residues. CDR1 and CDR2 (germline): DFQATT, SNEGSKA (reference sequence). CDR3 sequence (DNA): TGCAGTGCTAGGAAAGGGGCTGAAGCTTTCTTT. It translates to CSARKGAEAFF.

The V gene is TRBV20-1, the J gene TRBJ2-3, with 11 bases fitting TRBD2. Germline V gives CDR1 DFQATT, CDR2 SNEGSKA (reference sequence). The length of the CDR3 is 11 residues. This CDR3 is CSGTSGTTQYF. The CDR3 nucleotides read TGCAGCGGGACTAGCGGAACAACGCAGTATTTT.

The V call is TRBV7-8, the J call TRBJ2-2, with 7 bases aligning to TRBD1. The V and J ends lost 5 bases and 1 base, in that order; junction bases with no gene match: 4. Looked up from germline, CDR1 is SGHVS and CDR2 is FQNEAQ. The CDR3 contains 15 residues. This CDR3 is CASSRTGENTGELFF. CDR3 nucleotides: TGTGCCAGCAGCAGGACAGGCGAGAACACCGGGGAGCTGTTTTTT. Using reference TRBV7-8 and TRBJ2-2 for the parts outside the CDR3, the full variable domain is GAGVSQSPRYKVAKRGQDVALRCDPISGHVSLFWYQQALGQGPEFLTYFQNEAQLDKSGLPSDRFFAERPEGSVSTLKIQRTQQEDSAVYLCASSRTGENTGELFFGEGSRLTVL.

The rearrangement links TRBV19 to TRBJ1-1; the D is unclear. Trimming removed 4 bases from V and 5 bases from J, with 5 bases in between. Germline values: CDR1 LNHDA, CDR2 SQIVND (reference sequence). The CDR3 totals 11 residues. CDR3 in DNA: TGTGCCAGTAGTAGAGGGACTGAAGCTTTCTTT. This encodes CASSRGTEAFF.

The rearrangement uses TRBV11-2 and TRBJ1-6; tentative D call: TRBD1 (6 bases). The CDR3 is 14 residues long. CDR1 and CDR2 from the germline V gene are SGHAT and FQNNGV. The V and J ends lost 3 bases and 7 bases respectively, with 10 bases between them. Here the CDR3 DNA reads TGTGCCAGCAGCTTTTTGGACAGAAATTCACCCCTCCACTTT. Its protein product is CASSFLDRNSPLHF.

This clone was picked up a small number of times. This sequence joins TRBV5-4 and TRBJ2-4; TRBD1 might be the D (6 bases). V lost 2 bases and J 4 bases, leaving 10 bases between the germline ends. Germline CDR1 is SGHNT and CDR2 is YYREEE (reference sequence). The CDR3 is made up of 14 amino acids. CDR3 loop: CASSLVGQKNIQYF. The CDR3 DNA is TGTGCCAGCAGCTTAGTCGGACAGAAAAACATTCAGTACTTC.

The rearrangement uses TRBV29-1 and TRBJ1-2, with D possibly TRBD1 on 6 matching bases. The CDR3 contains 14 residues. Germline V gene lookup returns CDR1 SQVTM and CDR2 ANQGSEA. V was clipped by 6 bases and J by 4 bases, with 18 bases between them. The CDR3 is CSVPAGGAIYGYTF. In DNA form, the CDR3 reads TGCAGCGTCCCCGCCGGGGGGGCTATCTATGGCTACACCTTC.

J is TRBJ1-3 and V is TRBV18, with D unresolved. The CDR3 spans 14 residues. V was cut by 3 bases and J by 4 bases, with 10 bases left in between. Germline CDR1 is KGHSH and CDR2 is LQKENI. CDR3 sequence (DNA): TGTGCCAGCTCACCCTCGGGGAACGGAAACACCATATATTTT. Residues: CASSPSGNGNTIYF.